This entry lists 12 T cell receptor beta chains sequenced from one sample in a study of blood T cell repertoires in COVID-19. The assay was immunoSEQ multiplex PCR, and TCRdb's table has in-frame clones only and misses some. The sample includes a few hundred thousand clones, approximately 90% of them seen just once. The sequencing sample was made of PBMCs or T cells enriched from blood (not recorded which). The receptors were sampled from a woman aged 50 to 65 who had recovered from COVID-19.

V is TRBV7-2 and J is TRBJ2-3; no firm D call. Trimming shortened V by 2 bases and J by 2 bases, and 11 bases separated the two germline ends. Germline V gene lookup returns CDR1 SGHTA and CDR2 FQGNSA. The CDR3 is 15 residues long. This CDR3 is CASSLYRSITDTQYF. The CDR3 nucleotides are TGTGCCAGCAGCTTATACAGATCAATCACAGATACGCAGTATTTT. The variable domain in full, completed from reference TRBV7-2 and TRBJ2-3, reads GAGVSQSPSNKVTEKGKDVELRCDPISGHTALYWYRQSLGQGLEFLIYFQGNSAPDKSGLPSDRFSAERTGGSVSTLTIQRTQQEDSAVYLCASSLYRSITDTQYFGPGTRLTVL.

V is TRBV6-1 and J is TRBJ2-5; D call uncertain. This CDR3 region has 14 residues. CDR1 MNHNS and CDR2 SASEGT come from the germline V gene. Trimming took off 3 bases at V and 1 base at J, with 9 bases between the two ends. CDR3 amino acids: CASSEAEPQETQYF. The DNA of the CDR3 is TGTGCCAGCAGTGAGGCAGAACCCCAAGAGACCCAGTACTTC.

The chain links TRBV7-6 to TRBJ1-4, with 7 positions matching TRBD1. Germline CDR1 SGHVS, CDR2 FNYEAQ. Germline trimming cut 1 base from V and 5 bases from J; bases unmatched to any gene: 13. This CDR3 contains 18 residues. The DNA for the CDR3 is TGTGCCAGCAGCTTAGACGTAAAGGGGGCAGGTGGAAATGAAAAACTGTTTTTT. Residues: CASSLDVKGAGGNEKLFF.

This rearrangement joins TRBV11-3 to TRBJ2-3; D unclear. V lost 1 base, J lost 4 bases, and 6 bases lay in between. Germline CDR1 is SGHNT and CDR2 is YENEEA. CDR3 length equals 13 residues. The CDR3 sequence is CASSLAPPDTQYF. The CDR3 DNA reads TGTGCCAGCAGCTTAGCTCCCCCAGATACGCAGTATTTT.

This clone was picked up a small number of times. The chain uses TRBV2 and TRBJ1-5; a weak D match, TRBD1 (5 bases). V lost 2 bases, J lost 0 bases, and 8 bases lay in between. CDR1 is SNHLY, CDR2 FYNNEI, per germline. The CDR3 totals 15 residues. The CDR3 coding sequence is TGTGCCAGCAGTGAAATAGGGGATAGCAATCAGCCCCAGCATTTT. Translated, it gives CASSEIGDSNQPQHF.

The V and J genes are TRBV7-9 and TRBJ1-1; 11 nucleotides align to TRBD1. Germline V gene data show CDR1 as SEHNR and CDR2 as FQNEAQ (reference sequence). V lost 5 bases to trimming and J lost 4 bases; unmatched junction nucleotides: 3. The CDR3 totals 14 residues. The CDR3 nucleotides are TGTGCCAGCAGCGGACAGGGGGCTTTCACTGAAGCTTTCTTT. Amino acid sequence: CASSGQGAFTEAFF.

In this sample, this clone turned up a few times. The CDR3 DNA is TGTGCCAGCAGCCCAGGAGGTACCAAAAACATTCAGTACTTC. Translated, it gives CASSPGGTKNIQYF. The chain couples TRBV28 to TRBJ2-4; the D gene is possibly TRBD2 (5 bases). Germline V gene sequence: CDR1 MDHEN, CDR2 SYDVKM. The V gene lost 6 bases and the J gene lost 2 bases, with 11 bases spanning the gap. The CDR3 is 14 residues long.

This clone has a handful of counts. The chain has TRBV7-2 and TRBJ1-3, with D possibly matching TRBD1 (5 bases). Germline lookup yields CDR1 SGHTA and CDR2 FQGNSA. The germline V and J ends were trimmed by 5 bases and 2 bases, with 19 bases remaining between them. CDR3 length equals 17 residues. This CDR3 is CASSVLLGGIAGNTIYF. The CDR3 DNA follows: TGTGCCAGCAGCGTCCTGCTGGGGGGGATAGCTGGAAACACCATATATTTT.

As concerns this clone: Other DNA sequences in the same sample also yield this CDR3. The chain links TRBV3-1 (or the pseudogene TRBV3-2) to TRBJ1-1, with D maybe TRBD1 (5 bases). CDR3 size: 14 residues. V lost 1 base, J lost 1 base, and 7 bases lay in between. Germline-derived CDR1 and CDR2 are LGHDT and YNNKEL (reference sequence). CDR3 DNA: TGTGCCAGCAGCCAAGGGGGGGGGAACACTGAAGCTTTCTTT. The encoded protein is CASSQGGGNTEAFF.

J is TRBJ1-3 and V is TRBV4-1; D remains unclear. The ends were cut back, 0 bases at V and 0 bases at J, with 12 bases in the middle. CDR1 is MGHRA, CDR2 YSYEKL, per germline. CDR3 length equals 17 residues. The CDR3 sequence is CASSQERKVSSGNTIYF. Written as DNA, the CDR3 is TGCGCCAGCAGCCAAGAGCGTAAAGTGAGCTCTGGAAACACCATATATTTT.

This chain connects TRBV2 to TRBJ2-7, with TRBD1 matching over 7 bases. The V gene's germline CDR1 is SNHLY and CDR2 FYNNEI. The CDR3 runs 13 residues. The J segment lost 7 bases and the V segment lost 5 bases, leaving 8 bases of the junction unmatched. The CDR3 region is CASSPGGQWEQYF. In DNA, the CDR3 is TGTGCCAGCAGTCCTGGGGGACAGTGGGAGCAGTACTTC.

In this sample, this clone turned up a few times. This chain connects TRBV7-9 to TRBJ1-2; 8 nucleotides match TRBD1. The CDR3 totals 15 residues. J lost 3 bases, V lost 5 bases, and 8 bases had no gene match. Germline V gene lookup returns CDR1 SEHNR and CDR2 FQNEAQ (reference sequence). DNA of the CDR3: TGTGCCAGCAGCCGTACAGGGGGAAGCTACTATGGCTACACCTTC. Protein product: CASSRTGGSYYGYTF.